This T cell receptor (beta chain) originates from a study of cytomegalovirus exposure and HLA in healthy donors. PCR used 60 Vbeta primers and 13 Jbeta primers. Clones were read by immunoSEQ multiplex PCR, and TCRdb kept only the in-frame ones, dropping some. The data hold around 140,000 clones, with around four fifths observed a single time. This CDR3 contains 15 residues. Trimming shortened V by 2 bases and J by 9 bases, and 14 bases separated the two germline ends. Germline values: CDR1 SNHLY, CDR2 FYNNEI. The sample was PBMCs. The gene calls are TRBV2 and TRBJ1-6; possibly TRBD1 for D (5 bases). The TCR comes from a woman aged 45-65 years in good health and CMV-seropositive. The CDR3 protein is CASSEWTQGPSPLHF. Written as DNA, the CDR3 is TGTGCCAGCAGTGAATGGACCCAGGGCCCTTCACCCCTCCACTTT.